What follows are 26 T cell receptor beta chains derived from one specimen sequenced in a study of cytomegalovirus exposure and HLA in healthy donors. Use of 60 Vbeta and 13 Jbeta primers characterized the PCR. Assay used: immunoSEQ multiplex PCR; TCRdb lists only in-frame clones, some missing. The table lists some 140,000 clones, 75% to 80% of them singletons. The specimen sequenced was PBMCs. These receptors originate from a man younger than 45 in good health and CMV-seronegative.

The V and J genes are TRBV6-5 and TRBJ2-7; 7 nucleotides agree with TRBD1. V was clipped by 5 bases and J by 6 bases; unmatched bases: 7. This CDR3 is built from 13 residues. Looked up from germline, CDR1 is MNHEY and CDR2 is SVGAGI. The CDR3 protein is CASSESGQREQYF. CDR3 DNA sequence: TGTGCCAGCAGTGAGTCGGGACAGCGCGAGCAGTACTTC.

The rearrangement uses TRBV7-2 and TRBJ1-1, with 7 bases identical to TRBD1. V lost 11 bases to trimming and J lost 0 bases; unmatched junction nucleotides: 9. The CDR3 covers 14 residues. CDR1 is SGHTA and CDR2 is FQGNSA in the germline V gene. The chain's CDR3 is CAGPRDRLNTEAFF. The CDR3 DNA follows: TGTGCCGGGCCGCGGGACAGACTGAACACTGAAGCTTTCTTT.

V and J are TRBV15 and TRBJ2-7; possible D gene TRBD1, 6 bases. V gave up 9 bases and J gave up 3 bases, with 15 bases separating them. The CDR3 covers 13 residues. CDR1 and CDR2 (germline): LNHNV, YYDKDF (reference sequence). CDR3 nucleotides: TGTGCCACAAGGGACACGTCGTTCTACGAGCAGTACTTC. Its protein is CATRDTSFYEQYF.

A few counts support this clone. The chain has TRBV11-2 and TRBJ2-7; 9 bases map to TRBD1. Germline V lookup: CDR1 SGHAT, CDR2 FQNNGV. CDR3 length: 14 amino acids. V shed 6 bases, J shed 2 bases, and the junction held 5 bases outside the gene matches. DNA for the CDR3: TGTGCCAGCAGTGCCGGGACAGGGACCTACGAGCAGTACTTC. This encodes CASSAGTGTYEQYF.

The chain couples TRBV11-2 to TRBJ2-5, with TRBD1 matching over 11 bases. The ends lost 3 bases at V and 5 bases at J; junction bases unmatched: 11. This CDR3 spans 17 amino acids. CDR1 and CDR2 (germline): SGHAT, FQNNGV. CDR3 protein: CASSFTPPGTGGETQYF. The CDR3 nucleotides are TGTGCCAGCAGCTTTACACCCCCCGGGACAGGGGGGGAGACCCAGTACTTC.

The V call is TRBV18, the J call TRBJ1-3, with TRBD1 identical over 7 bases. Germline loops: CDR1 KGHSH, CDR2 LQKENI. The CDR3 extends over 15 amino acids. Trimming took 2 bases from V and 4 from J; bases not matched to a gene: 5. CDR3 residues: CASSPVQGQGNTIYF. In DNA form, the CDR3 reads TGTGCCAGCTCACCAGTACAGGGGCAGGGAAACACCATATATTTT.

The V call is TRBV6-1, the J call TRBJ2-3; D might be TRBD2 (6 bases). This CDR3 comprises 16 residues. CDR1 and CDR2 from the germline V gene are MNHNS and SASEGT. Trimming stripped 2 bases from V and 3 bases from J, with 15 bases between. The CDR3 bases are TGTGCCAGCAGTGAATGGTCGGGAGTACGTACAGATACGCAGTATTTT. Translating gives CASSEWSGVRTDTQYF.

The gene calls are TRBV19 and TRBJ2-7; 9 bases align to TRBD2. Germline trimming cut 5 bases from V and 3 bases from J; bases unmatched to any gene: 5. Germline V gives CDR1 LNHDA, CDR2 SQIVND (reference sequence). The CDR3 has 14 amino acids. CDR3 protein: CASSHSGSVYEQYF. The DNA of the CDR3 is TGTGCCAGTAGTCATAGCGGGAGCGTCTACGAGCAGTACTTC.

The chain is built from TRBV29-1 and TRBJ1-1; 11 bases align to TRBD1. From germline, CDR1 is SQVTM and CDR2 ANQGSEA. The CDR3 is 15 residues long. The V gene end was trimmed by 3 bases and the J gene end by 4 bases; junction bases not matched to a gene: 7. The CDR3: CSVERPGTGGTEAFF. The CDR3 nucleotides are TGCAGCGTTGAGCGACCCGGGACAGGGGGCACTGAAGCTTTCTTT.

The gene calls are TRBV10-3 and TRBJ2-1, with 10 bases that match TRBD2. The CDR3 is made up of 18 amino acids. V was pared by 8 bases and J by 8 bases, with 21 bases of the junction left unmatched. The germline V gene has CDR1 ENHRY and CDR2 SYGVKD. The DNA for the CDR3 is TGTGCCATCCCTAAGGCAGGGGTCTCTAGCGGGAGTCCGGATGAGCAGTTCTTC. Its protein product is CAIPKAGVSSGSPDEQFF.

The chain has TRBV27 and TRBJ2-7; 9 positions agree with TRBD1. Germline CDR1 is MNHEY and CDR2 is SMNVEV (reference sequence). The CDR3 runs 16 residues. V was clipped by 7 bases and J by 5 bases; unmatched bases: 15. CDR3 DNA: TGTGCCAGCAAGCGATCCGGGACAGGGAATTCTCACGAGCAGTACTTC. Translation gives CASKRSGTGNSHEQYF.

The CDR3 region is CASSVEASAPDTQYF. Written as DNA, the CDR3 is TGTGCCAGCAGCGTAGAGGCTAGCGCGCCGGATACGCAGTATTTT. The J gene is TRBJ2-3, the V gene TRBV9; possibly TRBD2 for D (6 bases). CDR1 and CDR2 (germline): SGDLS, YYNGEE. The V end lost 0 bases, the J end lost 6 bases, and 14 bases lay between the germline ends. The CDR3 is 15 residues long.

V gene TRBV28 combines with J gene TRBJ2-1; tentatively, D is TRBD1 (5 bases). The CDR3 is 15 amino acids. Deletions cut 8 bases from V and 5 bases from J, with 19 bases between. Per the germline V gene, CDR1 is MDHEN and CDR2 is SYDVKM. The CDR3 coding sequence is TGTGCCAGCCTAGGGGTGCAACCTCTCAACAATGAGCAGTTCTTC. This gives the protein CASLGVQPLNNEQFF.

A few counts support this clone. CDR3 region: CAISVEGHGYYGYTF. CDR3 sequence (DNA): TGTGCCATCAGTGTCGAGGGTCATGGTTACTATGGCTACACCTTC. V gene TRBV10-3 combines with J gene TRBJ1-2; unclear D gene. Germline CDR1 ENHRY, CDR2 SYGVKD. This CDR3 has 15 amino acids. The V and J ends lost 4 bases and 3 bases respectively, with 15 bases between them.

The chain links TRBV5-4 to TRBJ2-7; the match to TRBD2 covers 10 bases. Germline V gene lookup returns CDR1 SGHNT and CDR2 YYREEE (reference sequence). This CDR3 contains 14 residues. V lost 4 bases and J lost 6; bases outside the gene matches: 7. This chain's CDR3 is CASSLRSGRGEQYF. Written as DNA, the CDR3 is TGTGCCAGCAGCCTACGAAGCGGGAGGGGCGAGCAGTACTTC. Looking up the rest from reference TRBV5-4 and TRBJ2-7 gives the full variable domain: ETGVTQSPTHLIKTRGQQVTLRCSSQSGHNTVSWYQQALGQGPQFIFQYYREEENGRGNFPPRFSGLQFPNYSSELNVNALELDDSALYLCASSLRSGRGEQYFGPGTRLTVT.

V and J are TRBV11-2 and TRBJ2-7; 8 positions match TRBD2. Germline V gene lookup returns CDR1 SGHAT and CDR2 FQNNGV. The CDR3 runs to 13 residues. With 5 bases clipped from V and 6 bases from J, the junction kept 6 bases outside the gene matches. The CDR3: CASSASGRGEQYF. DNA for the CDR3: TGTGCCAGCAGCGCCAGCGGGAGAGGCGAGCAGTACTTC.

The V call is TRBV20-1, the J call TRBJ2-7; the D gene is possibly TRBD2 (5 bases). This CDR3 contains 11 residues. Trimming cost V 8 bases and J 0 bases, with 8 bases left between them. CDR1 and CDR2 from the germline V gene are DFQATT and SNEGSKA (reference sequence). CDR3 in DNA: TGCAGTTTTGGGAGCTCCTACGAGCAGTACTTC. As protein: CSFGSSYEQYF.

The chain carries TRBV6-4 and TRBJ2-2; D call uncertain. Germline V CDR1 and CDR2: MRHNA, SNTAGT. Trimming cost V 2 bases and J 4 bases, with 8 bases left between them. The CDR3 covers 14 residues. CDR3 sequence reads: CASSDTLTTGELFF. As DNA, the CDR3 is TGTGCCAGCAGTGACACTCTTACCACCGGGGAGCTGTTTTTT.

V usage is TRBV11-2 and J usage is TRBJ2-5; 8 bases fit TRBD1. This CDR3 is built from 17 residues. Trimming at V came to 1 base and at J to 4 bases, leaving 11 bases not matched to a gene. Germline-derived CDR1 and CDR2 are SGHAT and FQNNGV. Here the CDR3 DNA reads TGTGCCAGCAGCTTAGGTGCCAGGACAGGGCGGTCAGAGACCCAGTACTTC. Residues: CASSLGARTGRSETQYF.

The genes are TRBV6-5 and TRBJ2-7; 9 nucleotides match TRBD2. Per the germline V gene, CDR1 is MNHEY and CDR2 is SVGAGI. This CDR3 is 14 amino acids long. V shed 4 bases and J 7 bases; nucleotides not matched to a gene: 8. The CDR3 bases are TGTGCCAGCAGTTTTCGCGGGAGGGCTGGTGAGCAGTACTTC. This encodes CASSFRGRAGEQYF.

This clone came up once. V is TRBV10-1 and J is TRBJ2-3, with D perhaps TRBD2 (6 bases). V was trimmed by 2 bases and J by 0 bases, leaving 18 bases between them. Germline CDR1 WNHNN, CDR2 SYGVQD (reference sequence). This CDR3 has 18 residues. CDR3 sequence reads: CASSEIPGVPSSTDTQYF. The CDR3 nucleotides read TGCGCCAGCAGTGAGATCCCGGGGGTGCCGTCTAGCACAGATACGCAGTATTTT.

The CDR3, as DNA: TGTGCCAGCAGCCAGGACATCTTGCCCTACGAGCAGTACTTC. Protein: CASSQDILPYEQYF. The chain couples TRBV5-4 to TRBJ2-7, with a possible D match to TRBD1 (5 bases). The CDR3 has 14 amino acids. The V end was cut by 4 bases, the J end by 2 bases, with 13 bases between. Per the germline V gene, CDR1 is SGHNT and CDR2 is YYREEE (reference sequence).

This clone turned up a few times. The J gene is TRBJ2-1, the V gene TRBV5-1; 9 nucleotides align to TRBD1. Germline CDR1 is SGHRS and CDR2 is YFSETQ. The CDR3 runs to 14 residues. The trim removed 5 bases at V and 4 bases at J, leaving 4 bases unmatched. Here the CDR3 reads CASRWDREYNEQFF. The DNA for the CDR3 is TGCGCCAGCAGATGGGACAGGGAATACAATGAGCAGTTCTTC.

The chain carries TRBV12-5 and TRBJ2-7, with a possible D match to TRBD1 (5 bases). The CDR3 covers 13 residues. V lost 1 base and J lost 6, with 10 bases in between. CDR1 is LGHNT and CDR2 is FRNRAP in the germline V gene. This chain's CDR3 is CASGLGQGGEQYF. Here the CDR3 DNA reads TGTGCTAGTGGTTTGGGCCAGGGCGGCGAGCAGTACTTC.

The chain carries TRBV20-1 and TRBJ1-5; TRBD1 aligns across 8 bases. Germline V gene lookup returns CDR1 DFQATT and CDR2 SNEGSKA (reference sequence). CDR3 length: 11 residues. CDR3 protein: CRDRGNQPQHF. The CDR3 nucleotides are TGCAGGGACAGGGGCAATCAGCCCCAGCATTTT.

This chain uses TRBV19 with TRBJ2-7; 7 bases match TRBD2. V shed 1 base and J 3 bases; nucleotides not matched to a gene: 0. Germline V gives CDR1 LNHDA, CDR2 SQIVND (reference sequence). The CDR3 spans 13 residues. For the CDR3, the DNA is TGTGCCAGTAGTATAGCGGGAGGCTACGAGCAGTACTTC. Amino acids: CASSIAGGYEQYF.